The rows below give T cell receptor beta chains drawn from one sample of a study of blood T cell repertoires in COVID-19. Produced via immunoSEQ multiplex PCR; TCRdb's table is partial and in-frame only. The data show 150,000 to 200,000 clones, about 79% seen once. The sequencing sample was made of PBMCs or T cells enriched from blood (not recorded which). These receptors were obtained from a man in his fifties who had recovered from COVID-19. Both conserved end residues are part of each CDR3. A D gene is named only where the DNA matches it firmly. The size field is filled for only some rows; it gives once, few, many or a size class.

J: TRBJ2-2; size: once; V: TRBV5-5; D: TRBD1; DNA: TGTGCCAGCAGCTTGGCCGGGACAGATAGCGCCGGGGAGCTGTTTTTT; CDR3: CASSLAGTDSAGELFF
J: TRBJ1-2; size: many; V: TRBV5-1; D: TRBD1; DNA: TGCGCCAGCAGGCCGCCGGGACAGATGAATGGCTACACCTTC; CDR3: CASRPPGQMNGYTF
J: TRBJ2-3; size: .; V: TRBV24-1; D: .; DNA: TGTGCCACCAGTGATCCGCCTTTGGGCGATACGCAGTATTTT; CDR3: CATSDPPLGDTQYF
J: TRBJ1-2; size: .; V: TRBV4-1; D: TRBD1; DNA: TGCGCCAGCAGCCAAGCGGGACAGGGCCACTATGGCTACACCTTC; CDR3: CASSQAGQGHYGYTF
J: TRBJ1-1; size: .; V: TRBV29-1; D: .; DNA: TGCAGCGTTGACCGGTACACTGAAGCTTTCTTT; CDR3: CSVDRYTEAFF
J: TRBJ1-1; size: .; V: TRBV21-1; D: .; DNA: TGTGCCAGCAGCAAAAATCAGGGTAGTAACACTGAAGCTTTCTTT; CDR3: CASSKNQGSNTEAFF
J: TRBJ1-5; size: .; V: TRBV14; D: .; DNA: TGTGCCAGCAGCCAGTATAGCAATCAGCCCCAGCATTTT; CDR3: CASSQYSNQPQHF
J: TRBJ1-5; size: few; V: TRBV6-1; D: TRBD1; DNA: TGTGCCAGCAGTGAAGCCTCATCGGGACAGGGCTGGCGTCAGCCCCAGCATTTT; CDR3: CASSEASSGQGWRQPQHF
J: TRBJ1-1; size: .; V: TRBV19; D: .; DNA: TGTGCCAGTAGTATAAGACAGTTTCTTTTGAACACTGAAGCTTTCTTT; CDR3: CASSIRQFLLNTEAFF
J: TRBJ2-3; size: .; V: TRBV19; D: .; DNA: TGTGCCAGTAGTATCTACGGGGGTAGGGGCACAGATACGCAGTATTTT; CDR3: CASSIYGGRGTDTQYF
J: TRBJ1-1; size: .; V: TRBV3-1/TRBV3-2; D: TRBD1; DNA: TGTGCCAGCAGCCAAGGGGACAGGTCTTTCTTT; CDR3: CASSQGDRSFF
J: TRBJ1-2; size: .; V: TRBV10-3; D: .; DNA: TGTGCCATCAGTGACCCAGGGTCTCGATACTATGGCTACACCTTC; CDR3: CAISDPGSRYYGYTF
J: TRBJ1-1; size: .; V: TRBV2; D: .; DNA: TGTGCCAGCAGCGAAGGGGGGGAGACTGAAGCTTTCTTT; CDR3: CASSEGGETEAFF
J: TRBJ1-1; size: .; V: TRBV7-2; D: TRBD1; DNA: TGTGCCAGTTCCACAGGGGGCACTGAAGCTTTCTTT; CDR3: CASSTGGTEAFF
J: TRBJ1-2; size: many; V: TRBV6-5; D: .; DNA: TGTGCCAGCAGTTCGTCGGGACTGCTAGCTAACTATGGCTACACCTTC; CDR3: CASSSSGLLANYGYTF
J: TRBJ2-3; size: .; V: TRBV29-1; D: .; DNA: TGCAGCGCCCGCTCAGGGGCTCGCACAGATACGCAGTATTTT; CDR3: CSARSGARTDTQYF
J: TRBJ2-5; size: .; V: TRBV5-4; D: TRBD2; DNA: TGTGCCAGCAGCTTAAGCGGGGGAAGCCAAGAGACCCAGTACTTC; CDR3: CASSLSGGSQETQYF
J: TRBJ1-4; size: .; V: TRBV4-1; D: TRBD1; DNA: TGCGCCAGCAGCCCCAGGGGGCGCGACGAAAAACTGTTTTTT; CDR3: CASSPRGRDEKLFF
J: TRBJ1-6; size: once; V: TRBV28; D: TRBD1; DNA: TGTGCCAGCGGCTCCCAGGGGACAGGATACTCACCCCTCCACTTT; CDR3: CASGSQGTGYSPLHF
J: TRBJ2-2; size: .; V: TRBV5-1; D: TRBD1; DNA: TGCGCCAGCAGCCGATGGACAGGAGTGAACACCGGGGAGCTGTTTTTT; CDR3: CASSRWTGVNTGELFF
J: TRBJ1-2; size: once; V: TRBV3-1/TRBV3-2; D: TRBD1; DNA: TGTGCCAGCAGCCCGGGACAGCTCTATGGCTACACCTTC; CDR3: CASSPGQLYGYTF
J: TRBJ1-6; size: once; V: TRBV6-2/TRBV6-3; D: TRBD1; DNA: TGTGCCAGCAGTCAGGACAGGGTAGAACGCTATAATTCACCCCTCCACTTT; CDR3: CASSQDRVERYNSPLHF
J: TRBJ1-1; size: once; V: TRBV6-5; D: .; DNA: TGTGCCAGCCTAAATTCCCCGGAGATGAACACTGAAGCTTTCTTT; CDR3: CASLNSPEMNTEAFF
J: TRBJ2-5; size: once; V: TRBV2; D: .; DNA: TGTGCCAGCAGTGAGACGAGGAGCCAAGAGACCCAGTACTTC; CDR3: CASSETRSQETQYF
J: TRBJ2-3; size: once; V: TRBV29-1; D: TRBD2; DNA: TGCAGCGTCGCGGGGGGGCCTCTCACAGATACGCAGTATTTT; CDR3: CSVAGGPLTDTQYF
J: TRBJ1-3; size: .; V: TRBV15; D: TRBD1; DNA: TGTGCCACCAGCACTACACAGGGGCCCAGCTCTGGAAACACCATATATTTT; CDR3: CATSTTQGPSSGNTIYF
J: TRBJ1-2; size: .; V: TRBV2; D: .; DNA: TGTGCCAGCAGTGAAGCGCTTCCGGGAGTGTATGGCTACACCTTC; CDR3: CASSEALPGVYGYTF
J: TRBJ2-2; size: once; V: TRBV19; D: TRBD1; DNA: TGTGCCAGTAGTCCCTTAGACAGGGCCGGGGAGCTGTTTTTT; CDR3: CASSPLDRAGELFF
J: TRBJ1-6; size: .; V: TRBV30; D: .; DNA: TGTGCCTGGTGGGACTTCTATTCACCCCTCCACTTT; CDR3: CAWWDFYSPLHF
J: TRBJ2-7; size: few; V: TRBV5-6; D: .; DNA: TGTGCCAGCAGCTTGCCGGGGGTTGGCGAGCAGTACTTC; CDR3: CASSLPGVGEQYF
J: TRBJ2-7; size: .; V: TRBV12-5; D: .; DNA: TGTGCTAGTGGCCTAACCCCCGTCCACGAGCAGTACTTC; CDR3: CASGLTPVHEQYF
J: TRBJ2-3; size: .; V: TRBV12-3/TRBV12-4; D: .; DNA: TGTGCCAGCAGCCCCGCGGATACGCAGTATTTT; CDR3: CASSPADTQYF
J: TRBJ1-4; size: .; V: TRBV28; D: .; DNA: TGTGCCAGCAGTTTGGCAGGGTTTGGGGAACTGTTTTTT; CDR3: CASSLAGFGELFF
J: TRBJ1-1; size: .; V: TRBV18; D: .; DNA: TGTGCCAGCTCACCTAAGGGAGGGACTGAAGCTTTCTTT; CDR3: CASSPKGGTEAFF
J: TRBJ2-1; size: .; V: TRBV14; D: TRBD1; DNA: TGTGCCAGCAGCCAAGGGGACAGTTCTCAGCAGTTCTTC; CDR3: CASSQGDSSQQFF
J: TRBJ2-1; size: .; V: TRBV5-1; D: TRBD2; DNA: TGCGCCAGCAGCTTGGTAGCGGGGGGCAACAATGAGCAGTTCTTC; CDR3: CASSLVAGGNNEQFF